The 14 T cell receptor beta chains below come from one sample, sequenced in a study of T cells after yellow fever vaccination. TCRdb re-analysed the 5' RACE reads in MiXCR, keeping a single row per CDR3 protein. The sample has about 320,000 distinct CDR3 sequences; approximately 12% are singletons. The material sequenced was CD4+ T cells sorted from PBMCs, taken 45 days after the yellow fever booster vaccination. These receptors came from a young man who received the YFV17D yellow fever vaccine.

This clonotype was seen at least ten times. This chain joins TRBV5-1 and TRBJ2-1, with TRBD2 as a possible D gene (7 bases). Germline loops: CDR1 SGHRS, CDR2 YFSETQ. Trimming removed 0 bases at V and 5 bases at J, with 12 bases between. The CDR3 sequence is 15 residues long. Written as DNA, the CDR3 is TGCGCCAGCAGCTTGGGGTCGGGGGGCCACAATGAGCAGTTCTTC. Translated: CASSLGSGGHNEQFF. Together with reference TRBV5-1 and TRBJ2-1, the CDR3 gives the full variable domain: KAGVTQTPRYLIKTRGQQVTLSCSPISGHRSVSWYQQTPGQGLQFLFEYFSETQRNKGNFPGRFSGRQFSNSRSEMNVSTLELGDSALYLCASSLGSGGHNEQFFGPGTRLTVL.

The sample holds a few counts of this clonotype. The chain carries TRBV6-5 and TRBJ1-1; D ambiguous. V dropped 2 bases and J dropped 0 bases, with 7 bases sitting between them. The CDR3 runs to 14 residues. Germline V gene data show CDR1 as MNHEY and CDR2 as SVGAGI. The CDR3 coding sequence is TGTGCCAGCAGTTACGTCCCGGTGAACACTGAAGCTTTCTTT. Protein: CASSYVPVNTEAFF.

The V call is TRBV28, the J call TRBJ1-1; D gene ambiguous. This CDR3 comprises 15 residues. Trimming pared 2 bases from V and 1 base from J, leaving 11 bases between. Germline CDR1 and CDR2: MDHEN and SYDVKM. The CDR3 nucleotides are TGTGCCAGCAGTTTAGGGATGGCGAGGAACACTGAAGCTTTCTTT. This sequence encodes CASSLGMARNTEAFF.

The V call is TRBV21-1, the J call TRBJ1-2; TRBD1, as called in the table, went unchecked against the DNA. TRBV21-1 is given as a pseudogene. The CDR3 runs 12 residues. The CDR3 DNA sequence: TGTGCCAGCAGCAAAGCGGGGGGAGGCTACACCTTC. This codes for CASSKAGGGYTF.

This clonotype was seen at least ten times. The chain recombines TRBV6-5 with TRBJ1-1; maybe TRBD1 (6 bases). Trimming pared 5 bases from V and 0 bases from J, leaving 19 bases between. Germline assignment: CDR1 MNHEY and CDR2 SVGAGI. The CDR3 consists of 17 residues. This CDR3 is CASSRRQAIFMNTEAFF. CDR3 nucleotides: TGTGCCAGCAGTCGTAGACAGGCGATTTTTATGAACACTGAAGCTTTCTTT.

This rearrangement joins TRBV2 to TRBJ2-7; 13 bases agree with TRBD2. Germline trimming cut 4 bases from V and 2 bases from J; bases unmatched to any gene: 2. Looked up from germline, CDR1 is SNHLY and CDR2 is FYNNEI. The CDR3 covers 15 residues. The CDR3 nucleotides are TGTGCCAGCAGTGTGGGGACTAGCGGGACCTACGAGCAGTACTTC. It codes for CASSVGTSGTYEQYF.

The chain joins TRBV28 to TRBJ1-6; D is undetermined. V was trimmed by 3 bases and J by 10 bases, leaving 7 bases between them. Germline V lookup: CDR1 MDHEN, CDR2 SYDVKM. The CDR3 extends over 12 amino acids. The CDR3 loop reads CASSFFPSPLHF. CDR3 nucleotide sequence: TGTGCCAGCAGTTTTTTCCCATCACCCCTCCACTTT.

The chain is built from TRBV5-1 and TRBJ1-1; the match to TRBD1 covers 9 bases. Losses at the gene ends were 4 bases for V and 4 bases for J; bases not matched to a gene: 5. Germline CDR1 reads SGHRS; CDR2 reads YFSETQ. The CDR3 is 14 residues long. In DNA, the CDR3 is TGCGCCAGCAGCATAACAGGGGGCGGCACTGAAGCTTTCTTT. This translates into CASSITGGGTEAFF.

In its sample, this clonotype was seen a few times. The chain links TRBV4-2 to TRBJ2-1, with D possibly TRBD2 on 5 matching bases. There are 15 residues in the CDR3. Germline V gene lookup returns CDR1 LGHNA and CDR2 YNFKEQ. Trimming took 4 bases from V and 5 from J, leaving 15 bases between them. Here the CDR3 reads CASSPLGSRDNEQFF. DNA of the CDR3: TGTGCCAGCAGCCCCCTTGGGAGTAGGGACAATGAGCAGTTCTTC.

The chain has TRBV6-6 and TRBJ1-5; tentative D call: TRBD1 (5 bases). The CDR3 spans 15 residues. CDR1 and CDR2 from the germline V gene are MNHNY and SVGAGI (reference sequence). Deletions cut 5 bases from V and 6 bases from J, with 17 bases between. CDR3 sequence (DNA): TGTGCCAGCAGTGCGCGTGGGGCTACGGGTCAGCCCCAGCATTTT. Its protein product is CASSARGATGQPQHF.

This clonotype was counted a few times. The rearrangement links TRBV5-4 to TRBJ2-2; D is ambiguous. CDR3 length: 14 amino acids. V was pared by 0 bases and J by 4 bases, with 7 bases between. Germline loops: CDR1 SGHNT, CDR2 YYREEE (reference sequence). The CDR3, as DNA: TGTGCCAGCAGCTTGGACCAATCCACCGGGGAGCTGTTTTTT. This encodes CASSLDQSTGELFF. Full variable domain (rest looked up from reference TRBV5-4 and TRBJ2-2): ETGVTQSPTHLIKTRGQQVTLRCSSQSGHNTVSWYQQALGQGPQFIFQYYREEENGRGNFPPRFSGLQFPNYSSELNVNALELDDSALYLCASSLDQSTGELFFGEGSRLTVL.

This clonotype was detected many times. CDR3 protein: CASSLLTWDEQFF. The CDR3 bases are TGCGCCAGCAGCCTCCTGACCTGGGATGAGCAGTTCTTC. V usage is TRBV5-1 and J usage is TRBJ2-1, with D unresolved. CDR3 length: 13 amino acids. In germline, CDR1 is SGHRS, CDR2 YFSETQ. The V gene lost 4 bases and the J gene lost 8 bases, with 13 bases spanning the gap.

This rearrangement joins TRBV12-3 or TRBV12-4 to TRBJ1-3; D ambiguous. The CDR3 has 14 residues. Trimming removed 7 bases from V and 0 bases from J, with 10 bases in between. The CDR3 DNA sequence: TGTGCCAGCACCGCCCACAACTCTGGAAACACCATATATTTT. Translating gives CASTAHNSGNTIYF.

This clonotype showed up just once. This chain's CDR3 is CATSAHGTDYGYTF. As DNA, the CDR3 is TGTGCCACCAGTGCTCACGGGACGGACTATGGCTACACCTTC. The rearrangement joins TRBV24-1 to TRBJ1-2; maybe TRBD1 (5 bases). CDR3 length equals 14 residues. The V gene lost 5 bases and the J gene lost 3 bases, with 12 bases spanning the gap. Germline CDR1 reads KGHDR; CDR2 reads SFDVKD.